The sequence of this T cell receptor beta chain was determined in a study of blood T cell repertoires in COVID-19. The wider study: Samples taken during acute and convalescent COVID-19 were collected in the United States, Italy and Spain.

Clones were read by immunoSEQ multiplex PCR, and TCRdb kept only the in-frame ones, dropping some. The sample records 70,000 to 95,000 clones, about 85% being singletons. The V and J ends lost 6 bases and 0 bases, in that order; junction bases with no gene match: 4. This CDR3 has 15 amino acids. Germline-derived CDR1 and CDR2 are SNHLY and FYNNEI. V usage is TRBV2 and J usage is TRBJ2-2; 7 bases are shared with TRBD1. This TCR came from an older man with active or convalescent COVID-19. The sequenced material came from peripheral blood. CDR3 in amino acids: CASRGQDTNTGELFF. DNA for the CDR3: TGTGCCAGCAGAGGACAGGATACGAACACCGGGGAGCTGTTTTTT.